These T cell receptor beta chains were read from a single sample in a study of CD4 T cells in relation to SARS-CoV-2 and coronaviruses. The antigens for these receptors are not known. The method was immunoSEQ multiplex PCR; TCRdb's version includes in-frame clones alone and lacks a portion of them. This table holds around 25,000 clones, roughly 80% found once. The specimen sequenced was CD4+ T cells from PBMCs, cultured in vitro. The source is a human donor in good health. Both conserved end residues are part of each CDR3.

>TRBJ2-3|TRBV6-1
CASSEALAGGADTQYF
>TRBJ2-7|TRBV5-1
CASSSAYDRRHEQYF
>TRBJ2-1|TRBV11-3
CASSTLGGLGLQGEQFF
>TRBJ1-3|TRBV4-1
CASSPLGLSGNTIYF
>TRBJ2-1|TRBV5-1
CASSTQTSGRNEQFF
>TRBJ1-1|TRBV5-5
CASSGRDGNTEAFF
>TRBJ2-1|TRBV5-4
CASSLGSGDGNEQFF
>TRBJ1-2|TRBV4-1
CASSQVPVRESGYTF
>TRBJ2-7|TRBV27
CASRGQLQSYEQYF
>TRBJ1-1|TRBV11-3
CASSRGGSTEAFF
>TRBJ2-2|TRBV5-1
CASSLEVAGNTGELFF
>TRBJ2-7|TRBV3-1/TRBV3-2
CASSHPGHQQYF
>TRBJ1-6|TRBV3-1/TRBV3-2
CASSFRDRGPNSPLHF
>TRBJ1-6|TRBV6-5
CASKPPGDGNSPLHF
>TRBJ1-4|TRBV21-1
CASSKSTVREKLFF
>TRBJ2-6|TRBV10-1
CASTPGHVSSGANVLTF
>TRBJ2-7|TRBV5-6
CASSTKQGAVYEQYF
>TRBJ2-5|TRBV11-2
CASTVIGWSEETQYF
>TRBJ1-1|TRBV19
CASSTTEDSWGTEAFF
>TRBJ2-4|TRBV6-5
CASSYLPSGGENIQYF
>TRBJ2-1|TRBV6-4
CASSDSSASNNEQFF
>TRBJ1-1|TRBV10-3
CAISERGELTEAFF
>TRBJ2-3|TRBV4-3
CASSQEVRLNTDTQYF
>TRBJ1-6|TRBV6-2/TRBV6-3
CASSYLSPQKNSPLHF
>TRBJ2-2|TRBV12-5
CASGLSTKRAGELFF
>TRBJ1-1|TRBV5-8
CASSLEVSGTEAFF
>TRBJ2-5|TRBV7-3
CASSLKVGGPSETQYF
>TRBJ1-3|TRBV2
CASSEGEGNTIYF
>TRBJ2-2|TRBV19
CASSARQGSTGELFF
>TRBJ1-5|TRBV3-1/TRBV3-2
CASSQEGGVQPQHF
>TRBJ2-1|TRBV7-9
CASSSLTYNEQFF
>TRBJ2-7|TRBV6-5
CASSYSRLAGSEQYF
>TRBJ2-7|TRBV19
CASSSGIAPPTTEQYF
>TRBJ1-2|TRBV5-6
CASSLKPSGGYGYTF
>TRBJ1-6|TRBV29-1
CSVAPSGGSPLHF
>TRBJ1-1|TRBV5-1
CASSLDGGVGNTEAFF
>TRBJ2-7|TRBV18
CASSPPPSSGSNEQYF
>TRBJ2-4|TRBV5-4
CASSSGLTGLAKNIQYF
>TRBJ1-2|TRBV10-3
CAIRPWTGSGYLDGYTF
>TRBJ2-6|TRBV6-2/TRBV6-3
CASSSQGSGANVLTF
>TRBJ1-4|TRBV6-5
CASRRTSGNEKLFF
>TRBJ2-2|TRBV6-5
CASSHRGGTGELFF
>TRBJ1-2|TRBV5-5
CASSFDSYGYTF
>TRBJ2-7|TRBV7-6
CASSAARSSGEQYF
>TRBJ1-2|TRBV19
CASSPTGLNYGYTF
>TRBJ1-5|TRBV18
CASSPEASDQPQHF
>TRBJ1-1|TRBV27
CASSKQGRLNTEAFF
>TRBJ1-1|TRBV20-1
CSASGLGQNTEAFF
>TRBJ2-6|TRBV19
CASSTGWTGANVLTF
>TRBJ1-6|TRBV7-9
CASSLGAGVYSPLHF
>TRBJ1-1|TRBV7-9
CASSLLPNTEAFF
>TRBJ2-1|TRBV27
CASSKGLAGVGEQFF